Sequencing of this TCR beta chain was carried out in a study of tumor-infiltrating lymphocytes in primary liver carcinoma. The study co-extracted DNA and RNA from 20-30 mg of unsorted bulk tissue. Treatment-naive at the time, the patients had chronic HBV infection. A word on this clonotype: The junction departs from the called germline gene at one end, perhaps through a read error.

TCR beta cDNA came from roughly 550 ng total RNA, primed with a constant-region primer. ARM-PCR was slightly modified, and three nested multiplex PCR rounds with it gave rise to the TCR beta libraries. For approximately 9 cycles apiece, the opening two PCR rounds ran with TRBV1-TRBV30 forward primers and a C-beta reverse primer. TCRdb used MiXCR to reprocess the multiplex PCR reads, holding one entry per CDR3 protein. This table holds over 35,000 distinct CDR3 sequences, approximately 70% found once. Per the germline V gene, CDR1 is SQVTM and CDR2 is ANQGSEA. The CDR3 runs to 15 residues. The rearrangement joins TRBV29-1 to TRBJ2-5, with a weak D call TRBD1 (6 bases). The TCR originated in a man aged 40-55 years with primary liver carcinoma and hepatitis B virus infection. The source material was liver tumor tissue from sampling region 2. Subset denoted: tumor region T2, inferior pole. DNA of the CDR3: TGCACCGTTGCCCCTCTTGTGGGAAAGGGGGAGACCCGGTACTTC. The encoded protein is CTVAPLVGKGETRYF.